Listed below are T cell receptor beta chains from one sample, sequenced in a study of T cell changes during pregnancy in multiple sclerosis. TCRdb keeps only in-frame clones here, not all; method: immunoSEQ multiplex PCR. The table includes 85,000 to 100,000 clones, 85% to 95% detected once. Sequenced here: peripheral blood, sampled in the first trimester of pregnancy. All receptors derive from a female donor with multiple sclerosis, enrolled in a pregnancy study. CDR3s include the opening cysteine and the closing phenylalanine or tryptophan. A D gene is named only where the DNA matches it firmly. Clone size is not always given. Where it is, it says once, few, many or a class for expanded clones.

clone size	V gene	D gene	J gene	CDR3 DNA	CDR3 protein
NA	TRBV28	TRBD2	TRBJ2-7	TGTGCCAGCAGTCGTGGCGGGAGGGGGTTCGAGGGAGAGCAGTACTTC	CASSRGGRGFEGEQYF
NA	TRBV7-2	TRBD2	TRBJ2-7	TGTGCCAGCAGCGGACTAGCGGGAGGCTACGAGCAGTACTTC	CASSGLAGGYEQYF
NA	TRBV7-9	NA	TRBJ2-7	TGTGCCAGCAGCTCGCCCTACTCGGGGATGAAATACGAGCAGTACTTC	CASSSPYSGMKYEQYF
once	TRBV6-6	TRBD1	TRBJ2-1	TGTGCCAGCAGCCGCGACAGGGGATGGGATGAGCAGTTCTTC	CASSRDRGWDEQFF
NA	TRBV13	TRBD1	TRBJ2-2	TGTGCCAGCAGCCAGATAACCGGGACAGGGAACACCGGGGAGCTGTTTTTT	CASSQITGTGNTGELFF
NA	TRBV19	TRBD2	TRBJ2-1	TGTGCCAGTACGCCCTTTAGCGGGAGCTCCTACAATGAGCAGTTCTTC	CASTPFSGSSYNEQFF
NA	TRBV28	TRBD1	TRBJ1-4	TGTGCCAGCAGTTTAGCAAGGGGGCTAACTGAAAAACTGTTTTTT	CASSLARGLTEKLFF
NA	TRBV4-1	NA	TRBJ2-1	TGCGCCAGCAGCCCAAGGTTGGGAGAGGGTGAGCAGTTCTTC	CASSPRLGEGEQFF
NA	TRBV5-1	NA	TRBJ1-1	TGCGCCAGCAGCCCCGGTATATCCAGCGCTGAAGCTTTCTTT	CASSPGISSAEAFF
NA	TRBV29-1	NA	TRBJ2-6	TGCAGCGTTGAGGTAGGAGCGAACGTCCTGACTTTC	CSVEVGANVLTF
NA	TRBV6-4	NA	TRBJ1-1	TGTGCCAGCAGCCGGACAGAGAACACTGAAGCTTTCTTT	CASSRTENTEAFF
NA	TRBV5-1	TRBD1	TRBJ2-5	TGCGCCAGCAGGCAACAGGGGGGCGGAGAGACCCAGTACTTC	CASRQQGGGETQYF
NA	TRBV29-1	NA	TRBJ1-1	TGCAGCGTGCGAATGAACACTGAAGCTTTCTTT	CSVRMNTEAFF
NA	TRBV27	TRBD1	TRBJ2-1	TGTGCCAGCAGCACGGGGACAGGGACCTACAATGAGCAGTTCTTC	CASSTGTGTYNEQFF
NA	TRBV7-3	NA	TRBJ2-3	TGTGCCAGCAGCTTAAACGGGGGAGTAGATACGCAGTATTTT	CASSLNGGVDTQYF
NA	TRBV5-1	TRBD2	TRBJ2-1	TGCGCCAGCAGCCTCCGACTAGCGGGACACAATGAGCAGTTCTTC	CASSLRLAGHNEQFF
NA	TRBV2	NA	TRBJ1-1	TGTGCCAGCAGTGGCGGGGTCCCTGAAGCTTTCTTT	CASSGGVPEAFF
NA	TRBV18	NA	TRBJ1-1	TGTGCCAGCTCACCAAAGACAGCGAACACTGAAGCTTTCTTT	CASSPKTANTEAFF
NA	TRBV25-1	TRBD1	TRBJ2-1	TGTGCCAGCAGTGAGCGACAGGGGGCCTTCTACAATGAGCAGTTCTTC	CASSERQGAFYNEQFF
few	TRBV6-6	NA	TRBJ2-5	TGTGCCAGCACCCAACTCCTAACCCAAGAGACCCAGTACTTC	CASTQLLTQETQYF
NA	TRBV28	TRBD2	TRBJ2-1	TGTGCCAGCTCGGGACTAGCGGGCTCCTACAATGAGCAGTTCTTC	CASSGLAGSYNEQFF
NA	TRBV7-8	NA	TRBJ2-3	TGTGCCAGCAGTGTCTCGGGTAGCACAGATACGCAGTATTTT	CASSVSGSTDTQYF
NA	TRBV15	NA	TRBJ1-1	TGTGCCACCAGCAGAGATGTGGGGGGGCGCGCTGAAGCTTTCTTT	CATSRDVGGRAEAFF
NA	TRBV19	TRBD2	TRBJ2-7	TGTGCCAGTAGTAGTAGCGGGAGGGCCTACGAGCAGTACTTC	CASSSSGRAYEQYF
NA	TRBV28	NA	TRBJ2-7	TGTGCCAGCACCTCAGGGGGGAGCTACGAGCAGTACTTC	CASTSGGSYEQYF
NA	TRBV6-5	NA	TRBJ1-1	TGTGCCAGCAGTTACGTACTACAGGGTAGATCCACTGAAGCTTTCTTT	CASSYVLQGRSTEAFF
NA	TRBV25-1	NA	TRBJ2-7	TGTGCCAGCAGTGGGGCCTACGAGCAGTACTTC	CASSGAYEQYF
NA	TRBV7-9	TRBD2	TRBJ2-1	TGTGCCAGCAGCCCAACTAGCGGGAGAAGGAATGAGCAGTTCTTC	CASSPTSGRRNEQFF
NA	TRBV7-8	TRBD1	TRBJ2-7	TGTGCCAGCAGCAGGACAGGCTCCTACGAGCAGTACTTC	CASSRTGSYEQYF
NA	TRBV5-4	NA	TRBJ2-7	TGTGCCAGCAGCTTCGGCTACGAGCAGTACTTC	CASSFGYEQYF
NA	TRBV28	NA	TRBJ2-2	TGTGCCACCAACAGGGACACCGGGGAGCTGTTTTTT	CATNRDTGELFF
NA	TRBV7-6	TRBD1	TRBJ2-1	TGTGCCAGCAGCTTCCGGGACAGGGCTTACTACAATGAGCAGTTCTTC	CASSFRDRAYYNEQFF
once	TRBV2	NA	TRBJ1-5	TGTGCCAGCAGCCCGGGGGGCGATTATCAGCCCCAGCATTTT	CASSPGGDYQPQHF
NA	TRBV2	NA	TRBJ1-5	TGTGCCAGCAGTGAGAATGACGGGCAGCCCCAGCATTTT	CASSENDGQPQHF